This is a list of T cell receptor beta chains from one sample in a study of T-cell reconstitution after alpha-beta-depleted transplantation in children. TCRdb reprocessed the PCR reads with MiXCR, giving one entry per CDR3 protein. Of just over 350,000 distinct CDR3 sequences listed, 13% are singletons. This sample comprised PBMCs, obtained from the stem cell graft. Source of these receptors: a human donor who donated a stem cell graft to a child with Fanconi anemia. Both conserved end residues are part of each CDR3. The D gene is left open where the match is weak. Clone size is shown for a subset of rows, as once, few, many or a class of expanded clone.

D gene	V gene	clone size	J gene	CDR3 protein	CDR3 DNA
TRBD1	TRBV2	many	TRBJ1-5	CASSEVRGSQPQHF	TGTGCCAGCAGTGAAGTCAGGGGGTCTCAGCCCCAGCATTTT
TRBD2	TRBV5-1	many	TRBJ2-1	CASSLTVSGGANEQFF	TGCGCCAGCAGCTTAACCGTTAGCGGGGGGGCCAATGAGCAGTTCTTC
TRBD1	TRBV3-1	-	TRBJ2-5	CASSQDLQGDLETQYF	TGTGCCAGCAGCCAAGATCTACAGGGGGATTTGGAGACCCAGTACTTC
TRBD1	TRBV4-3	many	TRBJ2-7	CASSPGQGQQQYF	TGCGCCAGCAGCCCAGGACAGGGCCAACAGCAGTACTTC
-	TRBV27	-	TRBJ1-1	CASSPKQGMNTEAFF	TGTGCCAGCAGTCCCAAACAGGGCATGAACACTGAAGCTTTCTTT
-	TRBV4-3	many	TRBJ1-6	CASSQDTGGIWSPLHF	TGCGCCAGCAGCCAAGATACAGGAGGGATTTGGTCACCCCTCCACTTT
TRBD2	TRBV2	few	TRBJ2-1	CASSTSGGGFYNEQFF	TGTGCCAGCAGTACTAGCGGGGGAGGATTTTACAATGAGCAGTTCTTC
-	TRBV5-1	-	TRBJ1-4	CASSQQGPPEKLFF	TGCGCCAGCAGCCAACAGGGACCCCCAGAAAAACTGTTTTTT
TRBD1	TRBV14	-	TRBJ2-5	CASSQDHWTGLLETQYF	TGTGCCAGCAGCCAAGATCACTGGACAGGGCTTTTGGAGACCCAGTACTTC
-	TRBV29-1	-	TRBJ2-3	CSVSGSSTDTQYF	TGCAGCGTTAGTGGATCTAGCACAGATACGCAGTATTTT
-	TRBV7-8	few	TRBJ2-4	CASSPRDNENIQYF	TGTGCCAGCAGCCCCCGGGACAACGAAAACATTCAGTACTTC
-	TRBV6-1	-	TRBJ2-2	CASRSGSDTGELFF	TGTGCCAGCAGGTCAGGGTCGGACACCGGGGAGCTGTTTTTT
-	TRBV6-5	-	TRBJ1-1	CASSYSQGSTEAFF	TGTGCCAGCAGTTACTCGCAGGGGAGCACTGAAGCTTTCTTT
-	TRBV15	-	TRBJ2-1	CATTGDFAQLSNYNEQFF	TGTGCCACCACAGGGGACTTCGCTCAACTGTCCAACTACAATGAGCAGTTCTTC
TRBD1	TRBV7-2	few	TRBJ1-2	CASSLGSTGASYGYTF	TGTGCCAGCAGCTTAGGGTCGACAGGGGCCAGCTATGGCTACACCTTC
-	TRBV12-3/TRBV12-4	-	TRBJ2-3	CASSFLGHITDTQYF	TGTGCCAGCAGTTTTTTGGGACACATAACAGATACGCAGTATTTT
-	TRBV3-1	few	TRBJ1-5	CASSQGRGNQPQHF	TGTGCCAGCAGCCAAGGGAGGGGGAATCAGCCCCAGCATTTT
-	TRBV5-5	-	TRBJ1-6	CASSSLWGQNSPLHF	TGTGCCAGCAGCTCGTTATGGGGGCAAAATTCACCCCTCCACTTT
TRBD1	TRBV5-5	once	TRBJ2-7	CASSLGDRVVYEQYF	TGTGCCAGCAGCTTGGGGGACAGGGTGGTCTACGAGCAGTACTTC
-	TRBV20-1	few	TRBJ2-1	CSAKVAQSAYNEQFF	TGCAGTGCTAAGGTAGCGCAAAGTGCCTACAATGAGCAGTTCTTC
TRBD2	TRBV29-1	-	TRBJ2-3	CSVEGAGGEQRDTQYF	TGCAGCGTTGAAGGGGCGGGGGGGGAGCAGAGAGATACGCAGTATTTT
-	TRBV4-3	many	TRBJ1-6	CASSQEAQGYNSPLHF	TGCGCCAGCAGCCAAGAAGCGCAGGGGTATAATTCACCCCTCCACTTT
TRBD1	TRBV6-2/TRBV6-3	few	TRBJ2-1	CASRATGEDEQFF	TGTGCCAGCAGGGCGACAGGGGAGGATGAGCAGTTCTTC
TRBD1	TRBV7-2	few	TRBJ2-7	CASSYIRTGGNEQYF	TGTGCCAGCAGCTACATCCGGACAGGGGGCAACGAGCAGTACTTC
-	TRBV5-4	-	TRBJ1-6	CASGLRGNSPLHF	TGTGCCAGCGGCCTTAGGGGAAATTCACCCCTCCACTTT
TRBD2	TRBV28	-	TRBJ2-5	CASSLSGFGGDQETQYF	TGTGCCAGCAGTTTAAGCGGCTTCGGGGGGGACCAAGAGACCCAGTACTTC
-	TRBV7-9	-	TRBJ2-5	CASSLPQKEETQYF	TGTGCCAGCAGCTTACCACAGAAAGAAGAGACCCAGTACTTC